What follows are 21 T cell receptor beta chains derived from one specimen sequenced in a study of cytotoxic CD8 clonotypes in ibrutinib-treated CLL. The data were produced by immunoSEQ multiplex PCR, yet TCRdb's version contains in-frame clones alone and is incomplete. The sample records around 130,000 clones, around four fifths being singletons. The sample consisted of PBMCs, taken after 24 months of ibrutinib treatment. Source of these receptors: a human donor with chronic lymphocytic leukemia.

The chain couples TRBV18 to TRBJ1-1, with D possibly matching TRBD1 (5 bases). Trimming removed 4 bases from V and 0 bases from J, with 6 bases in between. The CDR3 contains 13 residues. Germline CDR1 KGHSH, CDR2 LQKENI. CDR3 loop: CASSQGLNTEAFF. CDR3 in DNA: TGTGCCAGCTCACAGGGGTTGAACACTGAAGCTTTCTTT.

The chain carries TRBV18 and TRBJ1-6; 9 nucleotides align to TRBD1. Germline V CDR1 and CDR2: KGHSH, LQKENI. V trimming: 0 bases; J trimming: 8 bases; junction bases outside the gene matches: 20. The CDR3 consists of 21 residues. The CDR3 DNA sequence: TGTGCCAGCTCACCACCCATCGGGACAGGGAGAGGGAGGGTTAGGGATTCACCCCTCCACTTT. This translates into CASSPPIGTGRGRVRDSPLHF.

This clone was found a few times. The rearrangement links TRBV6-5 to TRBJ1-6, with 8 bases fitting TRBD1. Germline V gives CDR1 MNHEY, CDR2 SVGAGI. The CDR3 runs to 14 residues. The trim removed 5 bases at V and 4 bases at J, leaving 1 base unmatched. The DNA for the CDR3 is TGTGCCAGCAGTCGGACAGGGTATAATTCACCCCTCCACTTT. Translated: CASSRTGYNSPLHF.

This clone was detected only a few times. The chain has TRBV7-2 and TRBJ2-2; 11 bases are a match to TRBD1. The CDR3 totals 15 residues. Per germline, CDR1 SGHTA and CDR2 FQGNSA. V lost 3 bases, J lost 6 bases, and 3 bases stayed unmatched. The CDR3 coding sequence is TGTGCCAGCAGCTTTCGGGGACAGGGGGCCGGGGAGCTGTTTTTT. It yields the protein CASSFRGQGAGELFF.

The chain links TRBV10-3 to TRBJ2-7; D gene unclear. V was cut by 0 bases and J by 2 bases, with 8 bases left in between. Germline CDR1 is ENHRY and CDR2 is SYGVKD. The CDR3 is made up of 14 amino acids. CDR3 coding DNA: TGTGCCATCAGTGAGTCTCCAGTTACCTACGAGCAGTACTTC. Encoded protein: CAISESPVTYEQYF.

A single count supports this clone. The rearrangement uses TRBV4-2 and TRBJ2-2, with D unresolved. This CDR3 is 15 amino acids long. Germline lookup yields CDR1 LGHNA and CDR2 YNFKEQ. The V gene lost 0 bases and the J gene lost 1 base, with 6 bases spanning the gap. The chain's CDR3 is CASSQEGRNTGELFF. CDR3 coding DNA: TGTGCCAGCAGCCAAGAGGGAAGGAACACCGGGGAGCTGTTTTTT.

This chain uses TRBV2 with TRBJ2-3; 8 bases fit TRBD2. Germline V gene lookup returns CDR1 SNHLY and CDR2 FYNNEI. The CDR3 totals 16 residues. V was pared by 0 bases and J by 4 bases, with 6 bases of the junction left unmatched. CDR3 protein: CASSEARGLAADTQYF. The CDR3 DNA follows: TGTGCCAGCAGTGAAGCCCGCGGACTAGCCGCAGATACGCAGTATTTT.

The J gene is TRBJ2-7, the V gene TRBV7-2; D uncertain. Germline V lookup: CDR1 SGHTA, CDR2 FQGNSA. This CDR3 spans 11 amino acids. Trimming removed 2 bases at V and 6 bases at J, with 5 bases between. CDR3 loop: CASSLYFEQYF. DNA for the CDR3: TGTGCCAGCAGCTTATACTTCGAGCAGTACTTC.

The rearrangement uses TRBV7-9 and TRBJ1-4; the match to TRBD1 covers 7 bases. Germline V gene data show CDR1 as SEHNR and CDR2 as FQNEAQ (reference sequence). Losses at the gene ends were 4 bases for V and 4 bases for J; bases not matched to a gene: 6. The CDR3 spans 15 residues. The CDR3 reads CASSSGTAHNEKLFF. For the CDR3, the DNA is TGTGCCAGCAGCTCCGGGACAGCGCATAATGAAAAACTGTTTTTT.

The chain is built from TRBV4-3 and TRBJ1-2, with no clear D. The CDR3 contains 16 residues. With 0 bases removed from V and 7 bases from J, the gap between germline ends came to 18 bases. CDR1 LGHNA and CDR2 YSLEER come from the germline V gene. The DNA for the CDR3 is TGCGCCAGCAGCCAAGAAATACACCGGACTCAGTTTGGCTACACCTTC. The encoded protein is CASSQEIHRTQFGYTF.

The chain couples TRBV27 to TRBJ1-5; TRBD1 agrees at 8 bases. Germline V gives CDR1 MNHEY, CDR2 SMNVEV (reference sequence). The V and J ends lost 6 bases and 7 bases, in that order; junction bases with no gene match: 5. The CDR3 consists of 13 residues. The CDR3 loop reads CASSSDREQPQHF. The CDR3 nucleotides are TGTGCCAGCAGCTCGGACAGGGAACAGCCCCAGCATTTT.

DNA for the CDR3: TGTGCCAGCAGCCCGGATATGATAGGGAATGAAAAACTGTTTTTT. This codes for CASSPDMIGNEKLFF. V gene TRBV5-8 combines with J gene TRBJ1-4; D unclear. Germline assignment: CDR1 SGHTS and CDR2 YDEGEE. The CDR3 has 15 amino acids. V shed 4 bases and J shed 5 bases, with 15 bases lying between them.

The table lists this clone with a few counts. The chain links TRBV6-1 to TRBJ1-2; no firm D call. This CDR3 comprises 13 residues. CDR1 is MNHNS and CDR2 is SASEGT in the germline V gene. The ends were cut back, 4 bases at V and 3 bases at J, with 9 bases in the middle. The chain's CDR3 is CASSARGHYGYTF. CDR3 nucleotide sequence: TGTGCCAGCAGTGCGAGAGGGCACTATGGCTACACCTTC.

The chain joins TRBV7-3 to TRBJ2-3; possibly TRBD2 for D (5 bases). The CDR3 length is 13 residues. V was cut by 4 bases and J by 5 bases, with 10 bases left in between. From germline, CDR1 is SGHTA and CDR2 FQGTGA. This CDR3 reads CASSSTGEDTQYF. The CDR3 DNA is TGTGCCAGCAGCTCAACCGGGGAAGATACGCAGTATTTT.

The chain joins TRBV18 to TRBJ1-6; 7 bases line up with TRBD1. J lost 10 bases, V lost 2 bases, and 8 bases had no gene match. The CDR3 sequence is 15 residues long. Per the germline V gene, CDR1 is KGHSH and CDR2 is LQKENI. The CDR3 region is CASSPVAGGESPLHF. The CDR3 bases are TGTGCCAGCTCACCAGTTGCAGGGGGAGAGTCACCCCTCCACTTT.

The rearrangement uses TRBV20-1 and TRBJ1-6; D remains unclear. V was clipped by 2 bases and J by 8 bases, with 4 bases between them. CDR1 is DFQATT and CDR2 is SNEGSKA in the germline V gene (reference sequence). The CDR3 extends over 11 amino acids. CDR3 region: CSARSDSPLHF. The CDR3 nucleotides read TGCAGTGCTAGATCAGATTCACCCCTCCACTTT.

CDR3 in amino acids: CASSKPGLGRETQYF. DNA of the CDR3: TGTGCCAGTAGTAAACCGGGACTGGGAAGGGAGACCCAGTACTTC. The V gene is TRBV19, the J gene TRBJ2-5; D may be TRBD2 (6 bases). Trimming shortened V by 4 bases and J by 5 bases, and 17 bases separated the two germline ends. Looked up from germline, CDR1 is LNHDA and CDR2 is SQIVND (reference sequence). The CDR3 runs 15 residues.

CDR3 residues: CASRTEGAGELFF. The CDR3 DNA reads TGCGCCAGCAGAACAGAGGGGGCCGGGGAGCTGTTTTTT. V gene TRBV5-1 combines with J gene TRBJ2-2, with a possible D match to TRBD1 (6 bases). Trimming left V 5 bases short and J 6 bases short, with 11 bases between. The CDR3 extends over 13 amino acids. CDR1 is SGHRS and CDR2 is YFSETQ in the germline V gene. The whole variable domain, filled in from reference TRBV5-1 and TRBJ2-2, reads KAGVTQTPRYLIKTRGQQVTLSCSPISGHRSVSWYQQTPGQGLQFLFEYFSETQRNKGNFPGRFSGRQFSNSRSEMNVSTLELGDSALYLCASRTEGAGELFFGEGSRLTVL.

The rearrangement joins TRBV7-8 to TRBJ2-7; the match to TRBD1 covers 12 bases. The CDR3 consists of 15 residues. Germline V gene sequence: CDR1 SGHVS, CDR2 FQNEAQ. Germline trimming cut 0 bases from V and 6 bases from J; bases unmatched to any gene: 3. CDR3 in amino acids: CASSLAGQGASEQYF. The CDR3 DNA reads TGTGCCAGCAGCTTAGCGGGACAGGGGGCTTCCGAGCAGTACTTC.

This chain uses TRBV21-1 with TRBJ1-6. TRBV21-1 is marked as a pseudogene. The CDR3 extends over 14 amino acids. The CDR3 sequence: CASIRDGYNSPLHF. CDR3 sequence (DNA): TGTGCCAGCATCCGGGACGGCTATAATTCACCCCTCCACTTT.

The rearrangement links TRBV6-6 to TRBJ2-2; 12 bases line up with TRBD2. Germline V gene sequence: CDR1 MNHNY, CDR2 SVGAGI (reference sequence). This CDR3 spans 15 amino acids. V gave up 6 bases and J gave up 5 bases; unmatched junction bases: 4. The CDR3: CASRRTSGVTGELFF. For the CDR3, the DNA is TGTGCCAGCAGAAGGACTAGCGGGGTAACCGGGGAGCTGTTTTTT.